The present entry profiles one T cell receptor (beta chain) with its context. This clonotype came up a few times. There is no known antigen for this receptor. No base quality values were provided; no much bigger clone lies one nucleotide off. At the junction V is shortened by 0 bases and J by 0 bases, with 17 bases in between. Based on the germline V gene (reference sequence), the CDR1 and CDR2 sequences are LGHDT and YNNKEL. The CDR3 covers 18 residues, taking in both the cysteine and the phenylalanine. Of the read, only the CDR3 DNA is kept; its 54 bases are in frame from base 1. These data come from a study of T cells in Graves' hyperthyroidism and ophthalmopathy (dated by TCRdb to between 2018 and 2021). A note on the overall study: Peripheral blood was collected at initial diagnosis, before any treatment. TCR V-J signatures able to tell the groups apart were searched for in a discovery cohort of 95 to 100 patients, of whom around 42 had Graves' ophthalmopathy and under 65 had stable Graves' hyperthyroidism. Prospective prediction of ophthalmopathy was tested in an independent validation cohort of fewer than 20 hyperthyroidism patients and 17 patients who later progressed to ophthalmopathy. The 85 to 100 discovery patients were divided at random into training and test sets in a 7:3 ratio. Thyroid tissue and blood T-cell repertoires from about 6 Graves' hyperthyroidism patients were also compared in the study. Following sampling, methimazole starting at 30 mg daily was given to hyperthyroidism patients, and high-dose intravenous methylprednisolone was given to ophthalmopathy patients. The paper describes TCR Vbeta CDR3 sequencing of 135 peripheral blood samples, made up of fewer than 50 ophthalmopathy patients, roughly 80 hyperthyroidism patients and roughly 17 progressor patients.

General study outcomes and caveats: A model built on a 13 V-J signature distinguished ophthalmopathy from stable hyperthyroidism, reaching about 89% sensitivity and about 81% specificity in cross-validation and 80%/75% in testing. In validation, the model predicted progression to ophthalmopathy with around 71% sensitivity and approximately 74% specificity, a median of about 6.7 months before onset. No statistical method was used to fix the sample size in advance, and group allocation was not hidden from the investigators. Blood samples also contained most of the expanded thyroid clonotypes (frequency above 0.001), which suggests that blood repertoires may reflect thyroid immune responses.

TCR beta CDR3 regions were amplified from RNA transcripts. The TCR CDR3 was subjected to a first round of RT-PCR using the HTBI primer set and the Qiagen OneStep RT-PCR kit. Libraries were constructed in a second round of multiplex PCR, after which size selection and purification were performed. Libraries were sequenced paired-end with 100 bp reads on an Illumina HiSeq2000. In the source study's methods: SOAPnuke was used to process the raw data, throwing out any read that contained adapters or uncalled bases, had a mean Phred below 15, or lacked an exact constant-primer or identifier match. High-quality paired reads were merged with COPE v1.2.5, and unique nucleotide sequences were defined as clonotypes. Clonotypes were aligned to IMGT TRBV, TRBD and TRBJ reference segments using MiTCR v1.1. Only V-J combinations with frequency above 0.0001, covering 99% to 99.2% of repertoires, were analysed. The TCS score was defined as F50 (clonal expansion) divided by E x V (chaos), with BLOSUM62-based TCRdist calculated between CDR3 peptides within each V-J. Welch's t-statistics and random forest reduced 500 to 650 V-J features to roughly 13, which were used in a naive Bayes classifier (R e1071). The public reads were quality trimmed at Q25 with fastp and then assembled into clones with MiXCR by TCRdb, keeping productive beta chains. All rows with the same CDR3 protein become a single entry with the most common DNA and genes. In this record, the V and J calls reflect TCRdb's handling and not the investigators' own analysis. The sample table contains approximately 360,000 distinct CDR3 sequences; only one count was recorded for 15% to 19% of them. The ten largest clonotypes hold roughly 26% of the sample.

Hyperthyroidism patients were newly diagnosed, with disease duration under 2 months, and aged 18 to 65 years. Any patient with an uncontrolled infection, another autoimmune disease, pregnancy or lactation was excluded. Diagnoses relied on clinical symptoms, serum thyroxine and TRAb, thyroid ultrasound and orbital computed tomography. Blood from progressor patients was drawn when they were first diagnosed with hyperthyroidism, before any ophthalmopathy symptoms appeared. PBMCs were isolated from 10 ml of fresh peripheral blood by Ficoll-Paque density gradient centrifugation. Progressor patients were defined as those initially diagnosed with Graves' hyperthyroidism in whom ophthalmopathy developed during follow-up. Total RNA was extracted with Trizol reagent, and quality was checked on an Agilent 2100 Bioanalyzer.

Sequencing was performed on blood. The source of this sequence is a woman younger than 30 with Graves' hyperthyroidism that later progressed to Graves' ophthalmopathy. Here the chain combines TRBV3-1 and TRBJ2-5; the D region possibly corresponds to TRBD2 (5 bases align). The CDR3 region reads CASSQEALARGNQETQYF. The nucleotides are TGTGCCAGCAGCCAAGAAGCTTTAGCGAGAGGGAACCAAGAGACCCAGTACTTC.